This record concerns one T cell receptor beta chain sequence. Its antigen is not yet known. No base quality information exists; no much larger clone differs at one position. This record belongs to a study of blood T cell repertoires in COVID-19 (dated by TCRdb to between 2020 and 2021). For the study in its entirety: Samples from collaborators originated in the United States, Italy and Spain and spanned both the acute and convalescent phases of COVID-19. The material from the prospective study consisted of cDNA or gDNA derived from T cells, B-cell-depleted T cells, or PBMCs. Subjects who had been exposed to COVID-19, were actively infected with it, or had recovered from it provided the deeply sampled blood TCRbeta repertoires that made up the dataset. The repertoires were released in a freely available public database meant as a resource for research on the immune response to SARS-CoV-2. Samples came from the ongoing ImmuneRACE study (first 160 participants) plus 1,254 subjects from 6 global collaborators. Nearly every sample came with metadata listing a de-identified subject ID, COVID-19 status, age in years and sex. Where available, HLA class I and class II types were taken from metadata supplied by the sample provider and were not determined by assay-based typing.

At one collaborating source in Seattle, patients were enrolled during active infection and were followed longitudinally through the course of disease. Collaborating institutions collected whole blood in K2EDTA tubes following their own protocols. For TCRbeta analysis, collaborator samples were shipped as frozen whole blood, as isolated PBMCs, or as DNA extracted from either sample type. TCRbeta CDR3 regions were amplified from genomic DNA by means of the immunoSEQ Assay, a bias-controlled multiplex PCR. Concerning the study's data processing: The number of nucleated cells in each sample was estimated by amplification of reference gene primers within the assay. To quantify the absolute abundance of each unique TCRbeta CDR3 rearrangement, sequence reads were collapsed and filtered. For each sample, productive Simpson clonality was calculated as the square root of Simpson's diversity index across productive rearrangements. What TCRdb holds here is the immuneACCESS table cut down to in-frame rearrangements. Part of the clones is not present; checked against another copy, under half of the missing clones reflect an unresolved V gene, and the others are unexplained. The DNA was the basis for D and trimming; V, J and clone size are from that table. This sample comprises 300,000 to 400,000 clones, approximately 88% of them detected only once. The leading ten clones occupy 3% of the sample.

General conclusions and limits of the study: The quantity of clinical and demographic metadata differed by source and by participant and was supplied without curation.

V loses 5 bases at its end and J loses 3 bases; junction bases beyond the gene matches: 8. The germline V gene sets CDR1 to SGHAT and CDR2 to FQNNGV. The CDR3 holds 17 amino acids from the cysteine to the phenylalanine. CDR3 DNA only is kept here, 51 bases in frame from base 1. Sample: peripheral blood. The sequence joins TRBV11-2 to TRBJ2-2; the junction holds 11 bases that match TRBD1. This sequence was found in a young woman with COVID-19, enrolled during active disease. The bases read TGTGCCAGCAGCCCAAACCCGGGACAGGGGGACACCGGGGAGCTGTTTTTT. The resulting protein is CASSPNPGQGDTGELFF.